The 18 T cell receptor beta chains in this list originate from one sample, sequenced in a study of blood T cell repertoires in COVID-19. This table comes from immunoSEQ multiplex PCR, and its TCRdb copy is limited to in-frame clones, with some not included. The sample yields approximately 100,000 clones, roughly 80% seen once. The sample was peripheral blood. The receptors here all came from a human donor in a cohort sampled during active COVID-19.

The chain's CDR3 is CASSLGQEKATNEKLFF. Here the CDR3 DNA reads TGCGCCAGCAGCCTTGGACAGGAGAAAGCAACTAATGAAAAACTGTTTTTT. J is TRBJ1-4 and V is TRBV4-1; 7 bases align to TRBD1. The CDR3 has 17 residues. Trimming cost V 4 bases and J 0 bases; bases outside gene matches: 8. The germline CDR1 and CDR2 sequences are MGHRA and YSYEKL.

This clone has only one observation. This CDR3 is also generated by other DNA sequences in the sample. The gene calls are TRBV14 and TRBJ2-3, with TRBD2 identical over 9 bases. V shed 2 bases, J shed 3 bases, and the junction held 3 bases outside the gene matches. Germline V gene sequence: CDR1 SGHDN, CDR2 FVKESK. The CDR3 covers 15 residues. The CDR3 is CASSQLAGLTDTQYF. The CDR3 DNA follows: TGTGCCAGCAGCCAACTAGCGGGGTTGACAGATACGCAGTATTTT.

This chain links TRBV5-4 with TRBJ1-2; no firm D call. The CDR3 contains 12 residues. V was pared by 0 bases and J by 5 bases, with 5 bases between. The germline V gene has CDR1 SGHNT and CDR2 YYREEE (reference sequence). In DNA form, the CDR3 reads TGTGCCAGCAGCTTGGACCAGTATGGCTACACCTTC. It encodes CASSLDQYGYTF.

In its sample, this clone ranks as medium-sized. V and J are TRBV5-4 and TRBJ2-2; 7 nucleotides line up with TRBD1. This CDR3 contains 14 residues. In germline, CDR1 is SGHNT, CDR2 YYREEE (reference sequence). Trimming took 6 bases from V and 8 from J; bases not matched to a gene: 10. The CDR3 is CASTEAQGPGELFF. The DNA of the CDR3 is TGTGCCAGCACGGAAGCACAGGGGCCGGGGGAGCTGTTTTTT.

The rearrangement uses TRBV4-1 and TRBJ2-1; no definite D call. The V gene lost 0 bases and the J gene lost 5 bases, with 8 bases spanning the gap. The CDR3 totals 14 residues. CDR1 and CDR2 from the germline V gene are MGHRA and YSYEKL. This chain's CDR3 is CASSQDNSNNEQFF. Written as DNA, the CDR3 is TGCGCCAGCAGCCAAGATAACAGTAACAATGAGCAGTTCTTC.

This clone has just a few counts. This sequence joins TRBV3-1 (or the pseudogene TRBV3-2) and TRBJ2-7; D is perhaps TRBD2 (5 bases). Deletions cut 4 bases from V and 0 bases from J, with 10 bases between. CDR1 and CDR2 from the germline V gene are LGHDT and YNNKEL (reference sequence). The CDR3 length is 14 residues. The chain's CDR3 is CASSPSGSSYEQYF. DNA of the CDR3: TGTGCCAGCAGCCCCTCTGGGAGCTCCTACGAGCAGTACTTC.

The chain uses TRBV11-2 and TRBJ2-1; TRBD2 is a possible D gene (6 bases). Germline V gene lookup returns CDR1 SGHAT and CDR2 FQNNGV. Trimming removed 1 base from V and 4 bases from J, with 8 bases in between. The CDR3 runs to 14 residues. The CDR3 DNA reads as TGTGCCAGCAGCTTAGGGGCGGGGTACAATGAGCAGTTCTTC. This encodes CASSLGAGYNEQFF.

This rearrangement joins TRBV2 to TRBJ1-2; TRBD1 might be the D (6 bases). Germline V gene data show CDR1 as SNHLY and CDR2 as FYNNEI. This CDR3 has 17 residues. Trimming removed 0 bases from V and 5 bases from J, with 19 bases in between. Written as DNA, the CDR3 is TGTGCCAGCAGTGAAGCACCTATAGGGGGGGCGTGGTATGGCTACACCTTC. Translated: CASSEAPIGGAWYGYTF. The variable domain in full, with the rest retrieved from reference TRBV2 and TRBJ1-2, is EPEVTQTPSHQVTQMGQEVILRCVPISNHLYFYWYRQILGQKVEFLVSFYNNEISEKSEIFDDQFSVERPDGSNFTLKIRSTKLEDSAMYFCASSEAPIGGAWYGYTFGSGTRLTVV.

The CDR3 here is CASTSGATNEKLFF. The CDR3 bases are TGTGCCAGCACCTCAGGGGCAACTAATGAAAAACTGTTTTTT. The chain joins TRBV11-3 to TRBJ1-4; D perhaps matches TRBD1 (6 bases). Trimming took 7 bases from V and 0 from J, leaving 9 bases between them. From germline, CDR1 is SGHNT and CDR2 YENEEA. CDR3 length: 14 amino acids.

This clone was observed a few times. This chain uses TRBV15 with TRBJ2-1; 10 positions match TRBD2. The CDR3 runs to 13 residues. V shed 4 bases, J shed 10 bases, and the junction held 4 bases outside the gene matches. Per the germline V gene, CDR1 is LNHNV and CDR2 is YYDKDF (reference sequence). The CDR3 loop is CATSMQREGEQFF. The CDR3 region has the DNA TGTGCCACCAGCATGCAGCGGGAGGGAGAGCAGTTCTTC.

This rearrangement joins TRBV5-4 to TRBJ1-1, with TRBD1 matching over 12 bases. With V trimmed by 4 bases and J by 5 bases, 9 bases remained unmatched. CDR3 length: 16 amino acids. CDR1 SGHNT and CDR2 YYREEE come from the germline V gene (reference sequence). The CDR3 nucleotides read TGTGCCAGCAGCCCAACTCCGGGACAGGGGGCGACTGAAGCTTTCTTT. Protein sequence: CASSPTPGQGATEAFF.

The rearrangement uses TRBV7-2 and TRBJ2-7; 8 nucleotides align to TRBD1. Germline CDR1 reads SGHTA; CDR2 reads FQGNSA. Trimming at V came to 5 bases and at J to 5 bases, leaving 8 bases not matched to a gene. The CDR3 length is 14 residues. In nucleotides, the CDR3 is TGTGCCAGCAGCCACATACAGGGGGTTAACGAGCAGTACTTC. Translated, it gives CASSHIQGVNEQYF.

This clone showed up just a few times. V usage is TRBV30 and J usage is TRBJ1-2, with 8 nucleotides matching TRBD1. The CDR3 is made up of 13 amino acids. V trimming: 0 bases; J trimming: 7 bases; junction bases outside the gene matches: 4. Germline-derived CDR1 and CDR2 are GTSNPN and SVGIG (reference sequence). CDR3 bases: TGTGCCTGGAGTGTCCAGGGGGCAGGTGGCTACACCTTC. This codes for CAWSVQGAGGYTF.

The rearrangement joins TRBV3-1 (or the pseudogene TRBV3-2) to TRBJ1-4; D is possibly TRBD1 (5 bases). CDR1 and CDR2 (germline): LGHDT, YNNKEL (reference sequence). V lost 4 bases and J lost 12, with 12 bases in between. The CDR3 runs to 12 residues. The DNA for the CDR3 is TGTGCCAGCAGCCCCGCAGGGTTGGAACTGTTTTTT. Translating it yields CASSPAGLELFF.

This chain connects TRBV19 to TRBJ1-6, with D unclear. Trimming stripped 4 bases from V and 10 bases from J, with 8 bases between. Germline V gene data show CDR1 as LNHDA and CDR2 as SQIVND (reference sequence). There are 12 residues in the CDR3. Written as DNA, the CDR3 is TGTGCCAGTAGTACCCCCCGGTCACCCCTCCACTTT. Translation gives CASSTPRSPLHF.

J is TRBJ2-7 and V is TRBV7-9, with D possibly TRBD2 on 5 matching bases. CDR1 and CDR2 from the germline V gene are SEHNR and FQNEAQ (reference sequence). Trimming took off 4 bases at V and 5 bases at J, with 15 bases between the two ends. CDR3 size: 14 residues. CDR3 sequence reads: CASSSRSQADEQYF. Here the CDR3 DNA reads TGTGCCAGCAGCTCTCGGTCTCAAGCGGACGAGCAGTACTTC.

The chain uses TRBV28 and TRBJ2-3, with D perhaps TRBD2 (6 bases). Germline-derived CDR1 and CDR2 are MDHEN and SYDVKM. This CDR3 contains 14 residues. V lost 5 bases and J 0 bases, leaving 9 bases between the germline ends. The CDR3 loop is CASSGGPSTDTQYF. In DNA form, the CDR3 reads TGTGCCAGCAGTGGAGGGCCTAGCACAGATACGCAGTATTTT.

This clone was counted a few times. V usage is TRBV3-1 (or the pseudogene TRBV3-2) and J usage is TRBJ1-5; D may be TRBD1 (5 bases). CDR3 size: 12 residues. Trimming took off 2 bases at V and 11 bases at J, with 10 bases between the two ends. Germline CDR1 reads LGHDT; CDR2 reads YNNKEL (reference sequence). The CDR3 loop reads CASSQWGEAQHF. In DNA form, the CDR3 reads TGTGCCAGCAGCCAATGGGGGGAAGCCCAGCATTTT.